This section outlines one T cell receptor beta chain sequence together with its context. These data are taken from a study of tumor-infiltrating lymphocytes in oesophageal squamous cell carcinoma. TCRdb reanalysed the PCR reads using MiXCR and keeps one entry per CDR3 protein. Among about 18,000 distinct CDR3 sequences listed, approximately 46% were seen once. The CDR3 spans 14 residues. Germline V lookup: CDR1 SGHTA, CDR2 FQGTGA. The source of this sequence is a female donor with esophageal squamous cell carcinoma. The sample taken for sequencing was blood. The chain has TRBV7-3 and TRBJ2-1, with 8 bases matching TRBD1. TRBJ2-7 explains the end of the DNA better; the J call may be wrong. The CDR3 loop is CASSYGQGPYEQYF. The CDR3 DNA follows: TGTGCCAGCAGCTACGGACAGGGTCCCTACGAGCAGTACTTC.